This TCR beta chain is from a study of T-cell memory formation after mild COVID-19. Germline V CDR1 and CDR2: SQVTM, ANQGSEA. The CDR3 sequence is 12 residues long. The V end was cut by 4 bases, the J end by 7 bases, with 11 bases between. In TCRdb, the 5' RACE reads were re-called with MiXCR into one record per CDR3 protein. Among under 450,000 distinct CDR3 sequences listed, 20% to 25% were seen once. Input material: PBMCs or a T cell subset sorted from them (not recorded which). This receptor was obtained from an adult woman who had mild COVID-19 (a few samples of this study predate the infection). Cell type and time point are not known. The chain is built from TRBV29-1 and TRBJ2-1, with D perhaps matching TRBD1 (6 bases). The CDR3: CSVVGQLNEQFF. The DNA of the CDR3 is TGCAGCGTTGTTGGACAGCTAAATGAGCAGTTCTTC.